The present entry profiles one TCR beta chain with its context. Its specificity is unknown. Looked up from germline, CDR1 is ENHRY and CDR2 is SYGVKD. The trim removed 0 bases at V and 6 bases at J, leaving 6 bases unmatched. The CDR3 loop spans 16 amino acids. These data come from a study of cytomegalovirus exposure and HLA in healthy donors. Study in general: There were under 140 million unique TCR beta sequences, drawn from about 179 million T cells, in an earlier analysis. Inside one of the first data releases sat about 85 million unique TCRs taken from HLA-typed donors. The study's findings and limits: TCR sequences were mostly rare, though some public TCRs occurred in many donors.

Use of 60 Vbeta and 13 Jbeta primers characterized the PCR. Some clones are missing from TCRdb's copy, which holds only in-frame ones; the method was immunoSEQ multiplex PCR. The data show about 160,000 clones, 70% to 85% seen once. This rearrangement joins TRBV10-3 to TRBJ2-2, with TRBD2 matching 8 bases. This clonotype originated in a man in his forties in good health and CMV-seronegative. Source material: PBMCs. In DNA, the CDR3 is TGTGCCATCAGTGAGTCGACTCGGCGGGGGGCCGGGGAGCTGTTTTTT. Amino acid sequence: CAISESTRRGAGELFF.